This entry is about one TCR beta chain. It lacks a known antigen. No quality values exist for individual bases; no much larger clone is one base distant. These data originate in a study of follicular helper T cells after annual influenza vaccination (dated by TCRdb to about 2017). Context from the whole study: After each seasonal influenza vaccination, blood was collected on days 0, 7 and 28. Multi-year samples were obtained from six subjects, with two vaccination seasons covered for a few subjects and three seasons covered for two subjects. Some subjects were followed across successive annual vaccinations spanning the 2013-2014, 2014-2015 and 2015-2016 seasons to study recall of cTfh clones. One week after vaccination, a second recruited cohort of roughly eleven subjects (Table S1) displayed a similar ICOS+CD38+ cTfh response. Samples from 2013-2014 were cryopreserved, whereas samples from about 2015 were processed immediately after collection. Points the paper makes about the study in general: With successive annual vaccinations, a recurrent oligoclonal ICOS+CD38+ cTfh response was recalled, and this response contained tetramer and AIM influenza-specific clonotypes. ICOS+CD38+ cTfh clonality correlated with the frequency of that population, and its change correlated with the change in circulating plasmablast frequency. Only roughly 10-21% of analyzed cells yielded productive TCRB sequences, so sampling of rare clonotypes was not possible. Day 7 ICOS+CD38+ clones were most often found later in ICOS-CD38- cTfh, suggesting that subset may serve as a memory reservoir.

Sample time point, as interpreted from the label and publication: 2015-2016 season, pre-vaccination. Adults received seasonal inactivated influenza vaccine (Fluvarix), and TCRB sequencing tracked sorted blood CD4 subsets before and after vaccination. To be eligible, subjects had to live in the community and must not have received influenza vaccine in the previous 6 months. Exclusions included influenza vaccine contraindications, substance abuse, HIV/AIDS, active malignancy, immunomodulatory medication and active illness such as respiratory infection. At each time point, about 35 to 110 mL of blood was collected. Non-naive CD4+CXCR5+PD-1+ cells were defined as circulating Tfh and were sorted into two fractions, ICOS+CD38+ and ICOS-CD38-. Either Ficoll-Paque PLUS or SepMate separation was used to isolate PBMC. Cell subsets were sorted from PBMC on a BD FACS Aria before DNA extraction. From its cysteine to its phenylalanine, the CDR3 spans 14 amino acids. Of all the DNA, just the CDR3 is kept, 42 bases in frame from base 1. CDR1 and CDR2 are drawn from the germline V gene: SGHVS, FQNEAQ. Trimming costs V 1 base and J 9 bases, and their ends lie 13 bases apart.

The receptor library was made with the immunoSEQ multiplex PCR assay. Adaptive Biotechnologies carried out TCRB amplification, library preparation, sequencing and preliminary bioinformatics at Survey level resolution. TCRB sequencing used multiplex PCR amplification of genomic DNA from sorted cTfh populations. As for the original processing: Clonality was calculated in R as 1 minus normalized Shannon entropy, and the Gini index was calculated with the R package ineq. Overlap score was the summed counts of shared sequences divided by total counts of all sequences in both compared samples. Shared-clonotype significance used Fisher's exact test assuming a theoretical repertoire of 10^7 TCRB sequences. What TCRdb holds here is the immuneACCESS table cut down to in-frame rearrangements. Part of the clones is not present; checked against another copy, under half of the missing clones reflect an unresolved V gene, and the others are unexplained. V, J and clone size are those of that table, while D and trimming were read from the DNA. Counted in this sample were around 4,800 clones; 82% of them appeared once. The top ten clonotypes cover roughly 2.1% of the sample.

The sequence was obtained from an adult who received the influenza vaccine. The chain joins TRBV7-8 to TRBJ2-1; TRBD2 could be the D gene, as 5 bases match. The material was CXCR5+ CD38- circulating T follicular helper cells from blood, obtained on the day of influenza vaccination. The intended sense of this specimen's cell subset or site label: circulating Tfh, non-naive CD4+CXCR5+PD-1+ (ICOS+CD38+ or ICOS-CD38-). The CDR3 corresponds to CASSLGTSYAEQFF. At the DNA level, the sequence is TGTGCCAGCAGCTTAGGTACTAGTTACGCTGAGCAGTTCTTC.